Each of the 23 T cell receptor beta chains below was sequenced from the same sample in a study of T cell responses to AZD1222 COVID-19 vaccine. Clones were read by immunoSEQ multiplex PCR, and TCRdb kept only the in-frame ones, dropping some. The table has some 100,000 clones, roughly 90% seen once. The sample in question was peripheral blood, obtained on day 0 of AZD1222 vaccination. The origin of the receptors is an adult in good health.

J is TRBJ1-3 and V is TRBV9; 8 nucleotides agree with TRBD1. Germline V gene sequence: CDR1 SGDLS, CDR2 YYNGEE. There are 16 residues in the CDR3. The J segment lost 2 bases and the V segment lost 0 bases, leaving 4 bases of the junction unmatched. CDR3 DNA sequence: TGTGCCAGCAGCGTAGTAGACAGGGGACCTGGAAACACCATATATTTT. Amino acid sequence: CASSVVDRGPGNTIYF.

This clone was seen a handful of times. The chain links TRBV16 to TRBJ2-6; D remains ambiguous. From germline, CDR1 is KGHSY and CDR2 FQNENV. V was cut by 4 bases and J by 3 bases, with 10 bases left in between. The CDR3 is 15 residues long. In nucleotides, the CDR3 is TGTGCCAGCAGCCCACGAGGTGGTGGGGCCAACGTCCTGACTTTC. Its translation: CASSPRGGGANVLTF.

The chain uses TRBV24-1 and TRBJ1-2; 8 bases line up with TRBD1. Germline CDR1 and CDR2: KGHDR and SFDVKD. Losses at the gene ends were 7 bases for V and 7 bases for J; bases not matched to a gene: 10. The CDR3 is made up of 14 amino acids. The CDR3 DNA reads TGTGCCACCAGCGACAGGGGATCTTATGGTGGCTACACCTTC. Its translation is CATSDRGSYGGYTF.

The chain has TRBV15 and TRBJ1-1; a weak D match, TRBD1 (6 bases). The V gene lost 1 base and the J gene lost 1 base, with 13 bases spanning the gap. This CDR3 is built from 16 residues. In germline, CDR1 is LNHNV, CDR2 YYDKDF (reference sequence). As DNA, the CDR3 is TGTGCCACCAGCAGAGGTACAGGGCTGGCGAACACTGAAGCTTTCTTT. It encodes CATSRGTGLANTEAFF.

This sequence joins TRBV2 and TRBJ1-1, with D perhaps TRBD1 (5 bases). The V end was cut by 2 bases, the J end by 6 bases, with 16 bases between. The CDR3 runs 15 residues. CDR1 and CDR2 (germline): SNHLY, FYNNEI. The CDR3 reads CASSELGQGFAEAFF. DNA for the CDR3: TGTGCCAGCAGTGAACTTGGTCAGGGCTTCGCTGAAGCTTTCTTT. The whole variable domain, remainder taken from reference TRBV2 and TRBJ1-1, is EPEVTQTPSHQVTQMGQEVILRCVPISNHLYFYWYRQILGQKVEFLVSFYNNEISEKSEIFDDQFSVERPDGSNFTLKIRSTKLEDSAMYFCASSELGQGFAEAFFGQGTRLTVV.

The rearrangement joins TRBV7-9 to TRBJ1-4; weak D call: TRBD1 (5 bases). This CDR3 is 16 amino acids long. Germline assignment: CDR1 SEHNR and CDR2 FQNEAQ (reference sequence). V gave up 1 base and J gave up 4 bases, with 13 bases separating them. The CDR3 region is CASSLGSGTFNEKLFF. In DNA form, the CDR3 reads TGTGCCAGCAGCTTAGGATCCGGGACTTTTAATGAAAAACTGTTTTTT. Full variable domain (missing parts from reference TRBV7-9 and TRBJ1-4): DTGVSQNPRHKITKRGQNVTFRCDPISEHNRLYWYRQTLGQGPEFLTYFQNEAQLEKSRLLSDRFSAERPKGSFSTLEIQRTEQGDSAMYLCASSLGSGTFNEKLFFGSGTQLSVL.

The genes are TRBV18 and TRBJ1-3, with a tentative D call TRBD1 (6 bases). This CDR3 is built from 16 residues. With 6 bases removed from V and 7 bases from J, the gap between germline ends came to 22 bases. Germline V gives CDR1 KGHSH, CDR2 LQKENI. The CDR3 coding sequence is TGTGCCAGCTCCCCCTCCAGGGACATGCTCGGTAACACCATATATTTT. Amino acid sequence: CASSPSRDMLGNTIYF.

DNA of the CDR3: TGTGCCAGCAGACGGACGCGGTCGCGGCCCCAGCATTTT. Encoded protein: CASRRTRSRPQHF. The chain carries TRBV3-1 (or the pseudogene TRBV3-2) and TRBJ1-5; no reliable D call. V gave up 6 bases and J gave up 9 bases, with 15 bases separating them. Looked up from germline, CDR1 is LGHDT and CDR2 is YNNKEL (reference sequence). The CDR3 extends over 13 amino acids.

The chain has TRBV6-5 and TRBJ1-5, with 7 bases matching TRBD1. With 6 bases clipped from V and 6 bases from J, the junction kept 8 bases outside the gene matches. Germline lookup yields CDR1 MNHEY and CDR2 SVGAGI. There are 14 residues in the CDR3. The CDR3 nucleotides read TGTGCCAGCAGCAGACAGGGATCGGGTCAGCCCCAGCATTTT. Protein sequence: CASSRQGSGQPQHF.

The chain links TRBV27 to TRBJ1-2; D ambiguous. V was pared by 5 bases and J by 7 bases, with 23 bases between. CDR3 size: 16 residues. Germline-derived CDR1 and CDR2 are MNHEY and SMNVEV (reference sequence). DNA for the CDR3: TGTGCCAGCAGTCCCCTAGGATTCCAGCCTGGAGGTGGCTACACCTTC. This gives the protein CASSPLGFQPGGGYTF.

J is TRBJ2-1 and V is TRBV7-2; TRBD2 matches at 12 bases. The V gene's germline CDR1 is SGHTA and CDR2 FQGNSA. V was pared by 5 bases and J by 5 bases, with 4 bases of the junction left unmatched. CDR3 length equals 15 residues. This CDR3 reads CASSRLAGGNNEQFF. The DNA of the CDR3 is TGTGCCAGCAGCCGTCTAGCGGGGGGGAACAATGAGCAGTTCTTC.

This clone occurred once. The V gene is TRBV10-3, the J gene TRBJ2-2, with D possibly TRBD2 on 6 matching bases. The germline V and J ends were trimmed by 6 bases and 0 bases, with 20 bases remaining between them. Germline lookup yields CDR1 ENHRY and CDR2 SYGVKD. CDR3 size: 18 residues. The DNA of the CDR3 is TGTGCCATCAGCCCAGGGCAGGGACTGATGGCGAACACCGGGGAGCTGTTTTTT. Protein sequence: CAISPGQGLMANTGELFF.

V and J are TRBV7-2 and TRBJ1-1; the D is unclear. Germline assignment: CDR1 SGHTA and CDR2 FQGNSA. V gave up 1 base and J gave up 1 base, with 10 bases separating them. CDR3 size: 15 residues. CDR3 DNA: TGTGCCAGCAGCTTAGTTGACGGATGGAACACTGAAGCTTTCTTT. It yields the protein CASSLVDGWNTEAFF.

The sample holds a few counts of this clone. Different DNA sequences within this sample yield the same CDR3. This sequence joins TRBV18 and TRBJ2-7; perhaps D is TRBD1 or TRBD2 (5 bases each). The CDR3 totals 12 residues. V lost 1 base and J lost 5, with 6 bases in between. Germline lookup yields CDR1 KGHSH and CDR2 LQKENI. CDR3 loop: CASSPRGDEQYF. The DNA for the CDR3 is TGTGCCAGCTCACCACGAGGGGACGAGCAGTACTTC.

V usage is TRBV15 and J usage is TRBJ1-1, with D maybe TRBD1 (6 bases). Germline values: CDR1 LNHNV, CDR2 YYDKDF (reference sequence). This CDR3 contains 13 residues. V was cut by 7 bases and J by 5 bases, with 14 bases left in between. The CDR3 region is CATTLDSRTEAFF. The CDR3 coding sequence is TGTGCCACCACCCTGGACAGCAGGACTGAAGCTTTCTTT.

V is TRBV6-5 and J is TRBJ1-1, with unresolved D. This CDR3 spans 13 amino acids. Trimming removed 1 base at V and 4 bases at J, with 7 bases between. The germline gives CDR1 MNHEY, CDR2 SVGAGI. As DNA, the CDR3 is TGTGCCAGCAGTTACTTGGGAGGCACTGAAGCTTTCTTT. It codes for CASSYLGGTEAFF.

The chain has TRBV2 and TRBJ2-5; 7 positions match TRBD1. CDR1 SNHLY and CDR2 FYNNEI come from the germline V gene. The V segment lost 6 bases and the J segment 6 bases; nucleotides outside the gene matches: 7. This CDR3 is 13 amino acids long. The CDR3 loop reads CASSQTGAQTQYF. The CDR3 region has the DNA TGTGCCAGCAGCCAAACAGGGGCCCAGACCCAGTACTTC.

The V call is TRBV11-2, the J call TRBJ1-2; 9 nucleotides agree with TRBD1. This CDR3 region has 20 residues. The J segment lost 0 bases and the V segment lost 0 bases, leaving 14 bases of the junction unmatched. CDR1 and CDR2 (germline): SGHAT, FQNNGV. The DNA of the CDR3 is TGTGCCAGCAGCTTAGATCTTCGGGACAGGGTACGCTCGGCTAACTATGGCTACACCTTC. Amino acid sequence: CASSLDLRDRVRSANYGYTF.

This sequence joins TRBV29-1 and TRBJ2-3; TRBD1 matches at 7 bases. V dropped 7 bases and J dropped 3; count of bases not matched to a gene: 4. The CDR3 sequence is 12 residues long. Germline V CDR1 and CDR2: SQVTM, ANQGSEA. In nucleotides, the CDR3 is TGCAGCGGGACAGGTGCAACAGATACGCAGTATTTT. Encoded protein: CSGTGATDTQYF.

The chain has TRBV9 and TRBJ2-7; D ambiguous. The CDR3 totals 13 residues. CDR1 and CDR2 from the germline V gene are SGDLS and YYNGEE. V gave up 0 bases and J gave up 8 bases, with 12 bases separating them. The CDR3 reads CASSVGGADQQYF. The CDR3 DNA is TGTGCCAGCAGCGTAGGGGGTGCGGACCAGCAGTACTTC.

The chain uses TRBV9 and TRBJ1-3; perhaps TRBD1 as D (5 bases). The V gene lost 0 bases and the J gene lost 8 bases, with 12 bases spanning the gap. CDR1 SGDLS and CDR2 YYNGEE come from the germline V gene. There are 14 residues in the CDR3. CDR3 region: CASSVEEWGDTIYF. CDR3 nucleotide sequence: TGTGCCAGCAGCGTAGAAGAATGGGGGGACACCATATATTTT.

This sequence joins TRBV5-1 and TRBJ1-4; D not certain. The CDR3 is 14 residues long. The germline CDR1 and CDR2 sequences are SGHRS and YFSETQ. Trimming took off 2 bases at V and 7 bases at J, with 12 bases between the two ends. The DNA for the CDR3 is TGCGCCAGCAGCTTTGCCGGGGAGGCTGAAAAACTGTTTTTT. It is translated as CASSFAGEAEKLFF.

The chain couples TRBV19 to TRBJ2-7; 7 bases are shared with TRBD2. Germline trimming cut 2 bases from V and 2 bases from J; bases unmatched to any gene: 6. Per germline, CDR1 LNHDA and CDR2 SQIVND (reference sequence). This CDR3 has 15 residues. This CDR3 is CASSISSGVTYEQYF. The CDR3 bases are TGTGCCAGTAGTATATCGAGCGGGGTAACCTACGAGCAGTACTTC.